This T cell receptor (beta chain) was sequenced for a study of monozygotic twins with inflammatory bowel disease. Study findings and constraints: Findings did not support one strong IBD-associated signal or clonotype. Clonotypes shared with others were fewer in IBD patients than in healthy twins, especially with disease activity.

Amplification used two nested PCRs: 15 to 20 cycles, then 8 to 10 cycles, on TCRalpha/TCRbeta cDNA. TCRdb reprocessed the 5' RACE reads; each CDR3 protein has one entry and no DNA is given. The sample spans about 130,000 distinct CDR3 sequences; the ten largest clones claim about 1.2%. About this clonotype itself: The antigen is undetermined.

The CDR3 is 12 residues long. Germline V gives CDR1 LGHNA, CDR2 YSLEER. The rearrangement joins TRBV4-3 to TRBJ1-1; the D call of TRBD1 rests on TCRdb alone, since no DNA is present to check it. The sequencing input was blood. The clonotype was recovered from a human donor with ulcerative colitis or Crohn's disease, or a healthy co-twin of an affected twin (not recorded which). CDR3 loop: CASSQGESEAFF.